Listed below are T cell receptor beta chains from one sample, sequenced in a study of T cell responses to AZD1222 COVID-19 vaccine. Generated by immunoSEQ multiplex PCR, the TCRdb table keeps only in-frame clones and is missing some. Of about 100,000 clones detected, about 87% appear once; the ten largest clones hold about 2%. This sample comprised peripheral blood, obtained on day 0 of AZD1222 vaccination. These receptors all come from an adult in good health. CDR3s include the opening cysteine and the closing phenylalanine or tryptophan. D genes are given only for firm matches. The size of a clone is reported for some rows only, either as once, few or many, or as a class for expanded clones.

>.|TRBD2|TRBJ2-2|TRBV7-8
TGTGCCAGCAGCTTCCTGGCGGGAGCGGGCGGGGAGCTGTTTTTT
CASSFLAGAGGELFF
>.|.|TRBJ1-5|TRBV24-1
TGTGCCACCGAGTCCCGAACAAGCTATGTTAGCAATCAGCCCCAGCATTTT
CATESRTSYVSNQPQHF
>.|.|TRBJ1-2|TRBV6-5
TGTGCCAGCCCTGGACAGTCTACCGGCTACACCTTC
CASPGQSTGYTF
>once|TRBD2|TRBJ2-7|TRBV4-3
TGCGCCAGCAGCCAAGATACTAGCGGGAATTGGATGGGCTACGAGCAGTACTTC
CASSQDTSGNWMGYEQYF
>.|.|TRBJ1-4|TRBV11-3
TGTGCCAGCACTATAGCGGGGAATGAAAAACTGTTTTTT
CASTIAGNEKLFF
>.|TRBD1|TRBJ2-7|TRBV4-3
TGCGCCAGCAGCCAAGGAGGGACAGAGTACGAGCAGTACTTC
CASSQGGTEYEQYF
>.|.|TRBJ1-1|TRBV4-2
TGTGCCAGCAGCCAAGATCTTAGGGGGGGATCTGAAGCTTTCTTT
CASSQDLRGGSEAFF
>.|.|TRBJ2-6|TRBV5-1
TGCGCCAGCAGTTCGAGTTTGGGGGTTGGGGCCAACGTCCTGACTTTC
CASSSSLGVGANVLTF
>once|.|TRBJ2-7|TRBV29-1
TGCAGCGTTGTCGGCGGGACAACCTACGAGCAGTACTTC
CSVVGGTTYEQYF
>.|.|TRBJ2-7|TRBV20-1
TGCAGTGCTGGCCCCCTGTTTTTTGGGTACTTC
CSAGPLFFGYF
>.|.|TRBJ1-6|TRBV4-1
TGCGCCAGCAGCCAAGAGTCAAGGGGTAGTCATAATTCACCCCTCCACTTT
CASSQESRGSHNSPLHF
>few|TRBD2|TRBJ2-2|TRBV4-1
TGCGCCAGCAGCCAGGATGAACTAGCGACCGGGGAGCTGTTTTTT
CASSQDELATGELFF
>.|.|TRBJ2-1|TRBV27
TGTGCCAGCAGTTTGAGGGGTCCCTACAATGAGCAGTTCTTC
CASSLRGPYNEQFF
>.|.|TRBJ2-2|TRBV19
TGTGCCACTGGGGCCCGATGGGCCGGGGAGCTGTTTTTT
CATGARWAGELFF
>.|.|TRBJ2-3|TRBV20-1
TGCAGTGCTAGTATGTTGGGGGGACCTCTTCCAGATACGCAGTATTTT
CSASMLGGPLPDTQYF
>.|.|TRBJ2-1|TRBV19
TGTGCCAGTAGTCCCACGATCGGGGGCAATGAGCAGTTCTTC
CASSPTIGGNEQFF
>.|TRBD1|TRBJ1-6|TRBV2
TGTGCCAGCAGGGAGGACAGGGCCTATAATTCACCCCTCCACTTT
CASREDRAYNSPLHF
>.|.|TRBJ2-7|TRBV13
TGTGCCAGCAGCTTAGGGGTTCCCTCCTACGAGCAGTACTTC
CASSLGVPSYEQYF
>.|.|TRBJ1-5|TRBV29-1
TGCAGCGTACGAGAAGGCGGGTCAGGCAATCAGCCCCAGCATTTT
CSVREGGSGNQPQHF
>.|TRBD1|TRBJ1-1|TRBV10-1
TGCGCCAGCATGGAGGGACAGGGGAACACTGAAGCTTTCTTT
CASMEGQGNTEAFF
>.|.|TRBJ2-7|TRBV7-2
TGTGCCAGCAGCTTAAAAGGGGACACGGTCTACGAGCAGTACTTC
CASSLKGDTVYEQYF
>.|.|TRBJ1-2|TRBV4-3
TGCGCCAGCAGCCAAGATCACAGTAACTATGGCTACACCTTC
CASSQDHSNYGYTF
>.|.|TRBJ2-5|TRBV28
TGTGCCAGCAGTTTATCTGCCGCTTTTAGCGGTGGGAGTGAAGAGACCCAGTACTTC
CASSLSAAFSGGSEETQYF
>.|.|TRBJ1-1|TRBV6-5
TGTGCCAGCAGTTACTACGAGGGCGGCCCAGAAGCTTTCTTT
CASSYYEGGPEAFF
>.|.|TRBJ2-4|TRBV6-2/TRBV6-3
TGTGCCAGCAGTTACTCGAGAGGGTCCCAAAACATTCAGTACTTC
CASSYSRGSQNIQYF
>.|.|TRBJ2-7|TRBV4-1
TGCGCCAGCAGCGCGGGATCCTACGAGCAGTACTTC
CASSAGSYEQYF
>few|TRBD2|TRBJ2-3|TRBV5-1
TGCGCCAGCAGCTTGCCCCTAGCGGGAGGGGTCACAGATACGCAGTATTTT
CASSLPLAGGVTDTQYF
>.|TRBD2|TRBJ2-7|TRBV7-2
TGTGCCAGCAGCTCATCAGGACTAGCGGGAGCCCCCTACGAGCAGTACTTC
CASSSSGLAGAPYEQYF
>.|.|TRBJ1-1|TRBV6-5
TGTGCCAGCAGTTACGGGGGGGTTAAGAACACTGAAGCTTTCTTT
CASSYGGVKNTEAFF
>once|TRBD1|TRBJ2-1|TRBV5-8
TGTGCCAGCAGCTTGGTGCAGGGGGCCTACAATGAGCAGTTCTTC
CASSLVQGAYNEQFF
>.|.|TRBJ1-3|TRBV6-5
TGTGCCACCGGGAGAAGTGTCGGTGGAAACACCATATATTTT
CATGRSVGGNTIYF
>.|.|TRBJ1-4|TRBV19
TGTGCCAGTAGTCAGGGACTCTCTAATGAAAAACTGTTTTTT
CASSQGLSNEKLFF
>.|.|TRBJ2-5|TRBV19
TGTGCCAGTAGTCGGGATGAGGAGACCCAGTACTTC
CASSRDEETQYF
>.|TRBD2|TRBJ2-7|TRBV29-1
TGCAGCGTTGAGGCTAGCGGGAGGGGCTCCTACGAGCAGTACTTC
CSVEASGRGSYEQYF
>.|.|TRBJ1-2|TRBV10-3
TGTGCCATCACCAGGGGCCAGCATGGCTACACCTTC
CAITRGQHGYTF
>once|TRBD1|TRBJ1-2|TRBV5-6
TGTGCCAGCAGCATAGGACAGGGGAACTATGGCTACACCTTC
CASSIGQGNYGYTF
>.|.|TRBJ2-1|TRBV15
TGTGCCACCAGCAGAGTAGATCCCAGCTCCTACAATGAGCAGTTCTTC
CATSRVDPSSYNEQFF
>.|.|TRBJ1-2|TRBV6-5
TGTGCCAGCAGCCCGAACCAGGGGCAGGTTGGCTACACCTTC
CASSPNQGQVGYTF
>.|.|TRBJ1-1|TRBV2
TGTGCCAGCCTGAGGGATCGTTCTGAAGCTTTCTTT
CASLRDRSEAFF
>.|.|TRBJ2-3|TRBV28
TGTGCCAGCGCCCATACACCAGATACGCAGTATTTT
CASAHTPDTQYF
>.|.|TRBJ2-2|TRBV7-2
TGTGCCAGCAGCCAAGGGAGATTGGGGGAGCTGTTTTTT
CASSQGRLGELFF
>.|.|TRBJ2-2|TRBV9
TGTGCCAGCAGCGTACTGGACACCGGGGAGCTGTTTTTT
CASSVLDTGELFF
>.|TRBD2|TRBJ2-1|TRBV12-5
TGTGCTAGTGGTTCCGGGACTAGCGTTAGCTCCTACAATGAGCAGTTCTTC
CASGSGTSVSSYNEQFF
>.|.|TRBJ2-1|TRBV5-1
TGCGCCAGCAGCTTGGAAGGGTCACCATACAATGAGCAGTTCTTC
CASSLEGSPYNEQFF
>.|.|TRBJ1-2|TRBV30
TGTGCCTTCTCCAAGGGGGACGGACATAACTATGGCTACACCTTC
CAFSKGDGHNYGYTF
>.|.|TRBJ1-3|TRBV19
TGTGCCAGTAGTATCAGTGGAAACACCATATATTTT
CASSISGNTIYF
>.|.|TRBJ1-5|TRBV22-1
TGTCCTGGGGGCAGATGGTTCAGCAATCAGCCCCAGCATTTT
CPGGRWFSNQPQHF
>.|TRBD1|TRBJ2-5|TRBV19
TGTGCCACCTCTCACGGGACAGGGGGCAGAGAGACCCAGTACTTC
CATSHGTGGRETQYF